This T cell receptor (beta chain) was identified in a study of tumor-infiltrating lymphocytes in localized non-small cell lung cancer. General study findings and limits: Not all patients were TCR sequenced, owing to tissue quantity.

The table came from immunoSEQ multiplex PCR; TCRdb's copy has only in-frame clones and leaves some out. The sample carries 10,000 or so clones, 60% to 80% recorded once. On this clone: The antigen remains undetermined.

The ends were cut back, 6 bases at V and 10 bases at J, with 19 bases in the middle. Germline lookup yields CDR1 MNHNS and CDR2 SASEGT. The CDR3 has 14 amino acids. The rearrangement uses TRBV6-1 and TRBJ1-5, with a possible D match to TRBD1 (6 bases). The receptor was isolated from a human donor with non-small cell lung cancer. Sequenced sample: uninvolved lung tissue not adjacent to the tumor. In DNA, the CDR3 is TGTGCCAGCAGCCTACAGGGATCCGGCAATCCCCAGCATTTT. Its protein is CASSLQGSGNPQHF.